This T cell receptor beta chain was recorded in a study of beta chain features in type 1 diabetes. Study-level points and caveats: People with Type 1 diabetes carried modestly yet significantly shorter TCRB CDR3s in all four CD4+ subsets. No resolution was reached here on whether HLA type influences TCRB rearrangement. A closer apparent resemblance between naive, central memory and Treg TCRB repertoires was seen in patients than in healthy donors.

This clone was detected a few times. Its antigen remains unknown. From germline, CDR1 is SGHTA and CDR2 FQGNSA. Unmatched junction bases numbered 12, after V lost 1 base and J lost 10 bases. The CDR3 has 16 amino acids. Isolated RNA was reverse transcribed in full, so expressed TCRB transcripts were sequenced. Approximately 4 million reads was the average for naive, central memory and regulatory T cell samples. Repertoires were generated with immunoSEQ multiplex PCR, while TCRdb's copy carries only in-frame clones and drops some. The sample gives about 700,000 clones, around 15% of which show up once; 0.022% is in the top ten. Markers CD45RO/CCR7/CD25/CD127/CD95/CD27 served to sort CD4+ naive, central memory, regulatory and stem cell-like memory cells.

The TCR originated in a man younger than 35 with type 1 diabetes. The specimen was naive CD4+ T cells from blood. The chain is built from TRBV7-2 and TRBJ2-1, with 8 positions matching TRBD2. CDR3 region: CASSLVGGGHPPEQFF. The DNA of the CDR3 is TGTGCCAGCAGCTTAGTCGGCGGGGGGCATCCCCCAGAGCAGTTCTTC.